This T cell receptor beta chain was documented in a study of T cell responses to AZD1222 COVID-19 vaccine. Notes on the study in general: A mostly white British donor set with more females was recruited, and clonal diversity was possibly underestimated. All repertoire sampling was performed exclusively after the peak T cell response.

Details on this clone: The antigen is not known.

Germline V gene lookup returns CDR1 SGDLS and CDR2 YYNGEE. Unmatched junction bases numbered 8, after V lost 2 bases and J lost 8 bases. There are 16 residues in the CDR3. Clones were sequenced by immunoSEQ multiplex PCR, and TCRdb holds only the in-frame ones, with some missing. The sample consists of roughly 170,000 clones, just over 85% of them appearing once. The chain has TRBV9 and TRBJ1-4; 11 nucleotides line up with TRBD1. The source was peripheral blood, collected on day 0 of AZD1222 vaccination. This receptor was obtained from an adult in good health. The CDR3 sequence is CASSVLRDRGMEKLFF. CDR3 DNA sequence: TGTGCCAGCAGCGTTCTCCGGGACAGGGGGATGGAAAAACTGTTTTTT.